This entry features one T cell receptor (beta chain) sequence. The data originate from a study of neoadjuvant anti-PD-1 for oral cavity cancer. These oral cavity squamous cell carcinomas were HPV-negative and locally advanced. This CDR3 contains 14 residues. Germline assignment: CDR1 MNHEY and CDR2 SMNVEV (reference sequence). Trimming shortened V by 4 bases and J by 3 bases, and 13 bases separated the two germline ends. This table comes from immunoSEQ multiplex PCR, and its TCRdb copy is limited to in-frame clones, with some not included. The sample contains some 15,000 clones, 50% to 75% of which appear only once.

The J gene is TRBJ2-7, the V gene TRBV27; D remains ambiguous. This specimen was PBMCs, taken before nivolumab (anti-PD-1) treatment. The sequence was obtained from a person aged 35 to 85 with oral cavity squamous cell carcinoma. CDR3 bases: TGTGCCAGCAGTTCCCCGACAAAAAACTACGAGCAGTACTTC. It translates to CASSSPTKNYEQYF.